One sample yielded the 11 T cell receptor beta chains listed below, sequenced in a study of control samples from healthy donors and cancer patients. Sequenced by immunoSEQ multiplex PCR; TCRdb stores in-frame clones only, minus some. The table has 100,000 to 150,000 clones, approximately 92% seen once. Sequenced input: PBMCs. The receptors were gathered from a man older than 75 with head and neck cancer.

V is TRBV5-1 and J is TRBJ2-7; no clear D. Trimming pared 0 bases from V and 2 bases from J, leaving 9 bases between. CDR1 SGHRS and CDR2 YFSETQ come from the germline V gene. CDR3 length: 14 amino acids. Here the CDR3 DNA reads TGCGCCAGCAGCTTGGGAGAGCCGCCCTACGAGCAGTACTTC. Protein product: CASSLGEPPYEQYF.

The chain links TRBV5-4 to TRBJ2-3; 11 bases map to TRBD2. The CDR3 is 16 amino acids. Trimming removed 3 bases from V and 7 bases from J; junction bases left unmatched: 10. CDR1 is SGHNT, CDR2 YYREEE, per germline (reference sequence). The CDR3 sequence: CASSYIGSGRANTQYF. The CDR3 DNA reads as TGTGCCAGCAGCTACATTGGTAGCGGGAGGGCTAATACGCAGTATTTT.

The chain carries TRBV5-5 and TRBJ1-1; D is ambiguous. Germline V CDR1 and CDR2: SGHKS, YYEKEE (reference sequence). V lost 7 bases and J lost 0, with 16 bases in between. The CDR3 consists of 15 residues. CDR3 sequence reads: CASSVTRGMNTEAFF. Written as DNA, the CDR3 is TGTGCCAGCTCCGTCACGCGGGGTATGAACACTGAAGCTTTCTTT.

This sequence joins TRBV5-5 and TRBJ1-2; 9 bases agree with TRBD1. This CDR3 has 13 residues. Unmatched junction bases numbered 5, after V lost 7 bases and J lost 4 bases. Germline loops: CDR1 SGHKS, CDR2 YYEKEE (reference sequence). The CDR3 is CASGDRDRYGYTF. In nucleotides, the CDR3 is TGTGCCAGCGGGGACAGGGACCGCTATGGCTACACCTTC.

The V call is TRBV27, the J call TRBJ2-7; D is uncertain. Germline CDR1 is MNHEY and CDR2 is SMNVEV (reference sequence). The CDR3 extends over 16 amino acids. The V end was cut by 2 bases, the J end by 0 bases, with 14 bases between. CDR3 DNA sequence: TGTGCCAGCAGTTTAAGGGTAGGGTTAAGCTCCTACGAGCAGTACTTC. Amino acids: CASSLRVGLSSYEQYF.

In DNA form, the CDR3 reads TGCGCCAGCAGCACGGACAGGGGCGGAGATACGCAGTATTTT. As protein: CASSTDRGGDTQYF. The chain links TRBV5-1 to TRBJ2-3, with 9 bases matching TRBD1. Germline CDR1 reads SGHRS; CDR2 reads YFSETQ. V lost 4 bases, J lost 5 bases, and 5 bases stayed unmatched. The CDR3 contains 14 residues.

The chain combines TRBV3-1 (or the pseudogene TRBV3-2) with TRBJ2-1; 8 bases match TRBD2. Unmatched junction bases numbered 4, after V lost 0 bases and J lost 12 bases. Germline CDR1 is LGHDT and CDR2 is YNNKEL (reference sequence). CDR3 size: 13 residues. The CDR3 DNA is TGTGCCAGCAGCCAAGATCGGACTAGCCCGCAGTTCTTC. Its protein is CASSQDRTSPQFF.

The chain has TRBV3-1 (or the pseudogene TRBV3-2) and TRBJ2-7; TRBD1 aligns across 7 bases. CDR1 and CDR2 from the germline V gene are LGHDT and YNNKEL (reference sequence). After removal of 5 bases from V and 6 bases from J, the junction contained 4 bases not matched to a gene. The CDR3 loop spans 12 amino acids. CDR3 DNA sequence: TGTGCCAGCAGCGATGACAGGGCCGAGCAGTACTTC. Its translation is CASSDDRAEQYF.

This clone was observed a single time. This chain joins TRBV6-6 and TRBJ2-7; 11 positions match TRBD2. Looked up from germline, CDR1 is MNHNY and CDR2 is SVGAGI (reference sequence). This CDR3 spans 15 amino acids. V lost 5 bases to trimming and J lost 7 bases; unmatched junction nucleotides: 10. CDR3 nucleotide sequence: TGTGCCAGCAGTCCCTTAGCGGGAGGGCCAATAGAGCAGTACTTC. It codes for CASSPLAGGPIEQYF.

The J gene is TRBJ1-1, the V gene TRBV29-1; no definite D call. In germline, CDR1 is SQVTM, CDR2 ANQGSEA. CDR3 length: 15 amino acids. V was trimmed by 4 bases and J by 4 bases, leaving 19 bases between them. CDR3 loop: CSVGRSRWESTEAFF. The CDR3 DNA is TGCAGCGTTGGGCGCAGTCGATGGGAGAGCACTGAAGCTTTCTTT.

V gene TRBV4-3 combines with J gene TRBJ1-6; D not resolved. The CDR3 consists of 17 residues. Germline V CDR1 and CDR2: LGHNA, YSLEER. The V and J ends lost 1 base and 0 bases respectively, with 10 bases between them. The CDR3 bases are TGCGCCAGCAGCCAAGGGGGAGGGAGCTCCTATAATTCACCCCTCCACTTT. Amino acids: CASSQGGGSSYNSPLHF.